The entry below describes one T cell receptor beta chain. This sample stems from a study of OX40 agonist ivuxolimab in advanced cancers. Study as a whole: Dose-escalation patients' cancers were hepatocellular carcinoma, melanoma, renal cell or head and neck cancer.

Assay used: immunoSEQ multiplex PCR; TCRdb lists only in-frame clones, some missing. The sample lists about 89,000 clones; just under 95% were seen once. Germline values: CDR1 SEHNR, CDR2 FQNEAQ (reference sequence). The CDR3 consists of 13 residues. V trimming: 6 bases; J trimming: 7 bases; junction bases outside the gene matches: 8. This clonotype originated in an adult with an advanced solid tumor such as melanoma, head and neck, liver or kidney cancer. This chain links TRBV7-9 with TRBJ1-2, with TRBD1 matching 7 bases. The sequences come from CD4+ or CD8+ T cells sorted from blood, collected in a trial of the OX40 agonist ivuxolimab. This CDR3 reads CASRLRQGGGYTF. In DNA form, the CDR3 reads TGTGCCAGCAGACTAAGGCAGGGGGGTGGCTACACCTTC.